This is a list of T cell receptor delta chains from one sample in a study of Vδ1+ human thymocytes. TCRdb re-called the multiplex PCR reads using CATT. The sample holds 70,000 or so delta-chain clones; roughly a third are singletons and the top ten take 0.2% to 0.3%. Sequencing was performed on Vdelta1+ gamma-delta thymocytes from the thymus. Receptor source: a boy less than two years old who had congenital heart surgery. Both conserved end residues are part of each CDR3. D genes are given only for firm matches. A clone size is listed for some rows: how often the clone was seen (once, few, many), or a class if it is expanded.

TRDD3	few	TRDJ1	TRDV1	TGTGCTCTTGGGGAACTTAGGAAATCCTGGGGGGGATACCCCAAGACTTACACCGATAAACTCATCTTT	CALGELRKSWGGYPKTYTDKLIF
NA	NA	TRDJ1	TRDV1	TGTGCTCTTGGGGATCGGGGATCCCGGTACACCGATAAACTCATCTTT	CALGDRGSRYTDKLIF
NA	NA	TRDJ1	TRDV1	TGTGCTCTTGGGGAACATAAACCGTACACCGATAAACTCATCTTT	CALGEHKPYTDKLIF
TRDD3	NA	TRDJ1	TRDV2	TGTGCCTGTGACGCGTACTGGGGGACGTACACCGATAAACTCATCTTT	CACDAYWGTYTDKLIF
TRDD3	few	TRDJ1	TRDV1	TGTGCTCTTGGGGACAGCCGCTCGGGACGATCTGGGGGCTACACCGATAAACTCATCTTT	CALGDSRSGRSGGYTDKLIF
TRDD3	few	TRDJ1	TRDV2	TGTGCCTGTGACACCTGGGGATACGCTAAACTCATCTTT	CACDTWGYAKLIF
TRDD2	NA	TRDJ1	TRDV1	TGTGCTCTTGGGGATTCCTACCCCAGTGCGAAACTCATCTTT	CALGDSYPSAKLIF
TRDD3	few	TRDJ1	TRDV1	TGTGCTCTTGGGGACCCTCGATGTTCCTTACTGGGGGTTGAAACCGATAAACTCATCTTT	CALGDPRCSLLGVETDKLIF
TRDD3	few	TRDJ1	TRDV1	TGTGCTCTTGGGGAATTATTGGGCCCTGGGGGATGCTGCGATAAACTCATCTTT	CALGELLGPGGCCDKLIF
TRDD3	NA	TRDJ1	TRDV1	TGTGCTCTTGGGGAAATTACTGGGGGGATTTACACCGATAAACTCATCTTT	CALGEITGGIYTDKLIF
TRDD3	NA	TRDJ1	TRDV1	TGTGCTCTTGGGGTACCTAGTTTGCCATGGGGGAGTGAGTACACCGATAAACTCATCTTT	CALGVPSLPWGSEYTDKLIF
TRDD3	few	TRDJ1	TRDV1	TGTGCTCTTGGGGATACTCGCGATCTGGGGGATACGTCGGCCGATAAACTCATCTTT	CALGDTRDLGDTSADKLIF
TRDD3	NA	TRDJ1	TRDV1	TGTGCTCTTGGGGGGACCCTAGTACTGGGGTCGATACCCACCGATAAACTCATCTTT	CALGGTLVLGSIPTDKLIF
TRDD3	NA	TRDJ1	TRDV1	TGTGCTCTTGGGGAACTGCCCCCCGACTGGGGGATATGGGGCACCGATAAACTCATCTTT	CALGELPPDWGIWGTDKLIF
TRDD3	NA	TRDJ1	TRDV1	TGTGCTCTTGGGGAACTCTCAGGGGGATACTTGGGTAAACTCATCTTT	CALGELSGGYLGKLIF
TRDD3	NA	TRDJ1	TRDV1	TGTGCTCTTGGCGTCCATCTCCGCCTGGGGGTCTCAGGAGACGATAAACTCATCTTT	CALGVHLRLGVSGDDKLIF
TRDD3	few	TRDJ1	TRDV1	TGTGCTCTTGGGGTACACGCCTCCCCGTACTGGGGGATATCTGTTCCGACCGATAAACTCATCTTT	CALGVHASPYWGISVPTDKLIF
TRDD3	NA	TRDJ1	TRDV1	TGTGCTCTTGGGGAACCCCAACATTGGGGGATACCCCACACCGATAAACTCATCTTT	CALGEPQHWGIPHTDKLIF
NA	few	TRDJ1	TRDV2	TGTGCCTGTTATTACTGGGCCCCCACAGAGGGGCGCACCGATAAACTCATCTTT	CACYYWAPTEGRTDKLIF
NA	NA	TRDJ1	TRDV1	TGTGCTCTTGGGGAACTAGGTACTACGTTATGGTGGGGGCTTAGCCTCTACACCGATAAACTCATCTTT	CALGELGTTLWWGLSLYTDKLIF
TRDD3	NA	TRDJ1	TRDV1	TGTGCTCTTGGGATAGCCTTCCCTCACTGGGGGACCCCCGAGGTCGATAAACTCATCTTT	CALGIAFPHWGTPEVDKLIF
NA	few	TRDJ1	TRDV1	TGTGCTCTTGGGGAACTTTCCCTAACACCTTACTACACCGATAAACTCATCTTT	CALGELSLTPYYTDKLIF
NA	NA	TRDJ1	TRDV1	TGTGCTCTTGGGGATGCCTTCGCTGAGGTTCCCGATAAACTCATCTTT	CALGDAFAEVPDKLIF
TRDD3	NA	TRDJ1	TRDV1	TGTGCTCTTGGGTCGCACGTCCTACGAACCGTTACTGGGGGATACTTCGATAAACTCATCTTT	CALGSHVLRTVTGGYFDKLIF
TRDD3	many	TRDJ1	TRDV2	TGTGCCTGTGACGATGGGGGATACTATACCGATAAACTCATCTTT	CACDDGGYYTDKLIF
TRDD3	few	TRDJ1	TRDV1	TGTGCTCTTGGGGAACTGGCCGAAGGCTGGGGGTGCTACACCGATAAACTCATCTTT	CALGELAEGWGCYTDKLIF